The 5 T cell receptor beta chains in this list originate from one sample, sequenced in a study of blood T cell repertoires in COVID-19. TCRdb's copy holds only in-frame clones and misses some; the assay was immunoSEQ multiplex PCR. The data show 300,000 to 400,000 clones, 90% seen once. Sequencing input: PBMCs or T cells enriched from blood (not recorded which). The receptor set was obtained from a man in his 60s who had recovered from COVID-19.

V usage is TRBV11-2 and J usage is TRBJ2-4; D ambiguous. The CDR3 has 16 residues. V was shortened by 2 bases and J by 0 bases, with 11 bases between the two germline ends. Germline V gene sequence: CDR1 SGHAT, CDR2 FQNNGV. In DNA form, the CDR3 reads TGTGCCAGCAGCTTAACAGACACCTTAGCCAAAAACATTCAGTACTTC. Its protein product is CASSLTDTLAKNIQYF.

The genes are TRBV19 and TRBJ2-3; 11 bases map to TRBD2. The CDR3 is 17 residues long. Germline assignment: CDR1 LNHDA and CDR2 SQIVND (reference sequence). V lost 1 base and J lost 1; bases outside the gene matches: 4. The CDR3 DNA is TGTGCCAGTAGTATAGGACTAGCGGGGACCCGCACAGATACGCAGTATTTT. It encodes CASSIGLAGTRTDTQYF.

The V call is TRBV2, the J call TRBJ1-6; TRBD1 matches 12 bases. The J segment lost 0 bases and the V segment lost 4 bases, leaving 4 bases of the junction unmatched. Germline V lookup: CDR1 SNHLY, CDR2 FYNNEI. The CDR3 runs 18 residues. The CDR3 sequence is CASSGDRGLSSYNSPLHF. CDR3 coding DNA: TGTGCCAGCAGTGGGGACAGGGGGCTTAGCTCCTATAATTCACCCCTCCACTTT.

The CDR3 DNA reads TGTGCCAGCAGACAGTTTGGAGGGCCCGGCAAGGGGGAAGCTTTCTTT. This codes for CASRQFGGPGKGEAFF. The chain links TRBV11-3 to TRBJ1-1, with D tentatively TRBD1 (5 bases). The V gene lost 6 bases and the J gene lost 8 bases, with 25 bases spanning the gap. CDR1 is SGHNT and CDR2 is YENEEA in the germline V gene. The CDR3 contains 16 residues.

CDR3 sequence: CASSPLSYEQYF. The CDR3 DNA sequence: TGTGCCAGCAGCCCACTTTCCTACGAGCAGTACTTC. The rearrangement links TRBV7-9 to TRBJ2-7; D is ambiguous. From germline, CDR1 is SEHNR and CDR2 FQNEAQ (reference sequence). V lost 5 bases and J 1 base, leaving 6 bases between the germline ends. The CDR3 consists of 12 residues.